These 28 T cell receptor beta chains were all obtained from the same sample, sequenced in a study of identical twins. TCRdb independently ran MiXCR on the 5' RACE reads; one entry per CDR3 protein. The sample has about 1.7 million distinct CDR3 sequences; about 32% are singletons. Input material: cord blood. Receptors were obtained from a newborn girl in good health.

This clonotype was seen a few times. This chain joins TRBV7-6 and TRBJ2-3, with a tentative D call TRBD2 (5 bases). The CDR3 extends over 11 amino acids. Germline V lookup: CDR1 SGHVS, CDR2 FNYEAQ. V lost 3 bases and J lost 12, with 10 bases in between. The chain's CDR3 is CASSLGASQYF. The CDR3 bases are TGTGCCAGCAGCTTGGGAGCTTCCCAGTATTTT.

This clonotype has just a few counts. This chain links TRBV27 with TRBJ1-4, with 11 bases aligning to TRBD1. The CDR3 spans 18 residues. The germline gives CDR1 MNHEY, CDR2 SMNVEV (reference sequence). The ends lost 1 base at V and 1 base at J; junction bases unmatched: 5. The CDR3 loop is CASSLLGTGGGTNEKLFF. DNA for the CDR3: TGTGCCAGCAGTTTATTGGGGACAGGGGGTGGAACTAATGAAAAACTGTTTTTT.

This clonotype was recorded many times. The chain has TRBV29-1 and TRBJ1-2, with a possible D match to TRBD1 (5 bases). Germline lookup yields CDR1 SQVTM and CDR2 ANQGSEA. The CDR3 consists of 13 residues. The germline V and J ends were trimmed by 4 bases and 5 bases, with 14 bases remaining between them. The CDR3 DNA reads TGCAGCGTTGGGAGGAAGACAGCTTATGGCTACACCTTC. This sequence encodes CSVGRKTAYGYTF.

With respect to this clonotype: A much larger clone lies a single base off, so this may be a read error. The gene calls are TRBV12-3 or TRBV12-4 and TRBJ2-4; D possibly corresponds to TRBD1 (6 bases). The CDR3 consists of 14 residues. In nucleotides, the CDR3 is TGTGCCAGCAAGGGGGTGGTAGCCAAAAACATTCGGTACTTC. Amino acid sequence: CASKGVVAKNIRYF.

The chain is built from TRBV20-1 and TRBJ2-1; possibly TRBD2 for D (5 bases). The end of the DNA aligns better with TRBJ2-7, so the J call may be wrong. In germline, CDR1 is DFQATT, CDR2 SNEGSKA (reference sequence). The CDR3 totals 12 residues. This CDR3 reads CSADFSYNEQYF. The CDR3 DNA reads TGCAGTGCGGACTTCTCCTACAATGAGCAGTACTTC.

This clonotype appeared a few times. This rearrangement joins TRBV11-3 to TRBJ2-7; no clear D. This CDR3 region has 8 residues. Germline lookup yields CDR1 SGHNT and CDR2 YENEEA. The germline V and J ends were trimmed by 10 bases and 3 bases, with 1 base remaining between them. The CDR3 coding sequence is TGTGCCAACTACGAGCAGTACTTC. This codes for CANYEQYF. Filled out from reference TRBV11-3 and TRBJ2-7, the complete variable domain reads EAGVVQSPRYKIIEKKQPVAFWCNPISGHNTLYWYLQNLGQGPELLIRYENEEAVDDSQLPKDRFSAERLKGVDSTLKIQPAELGDSAVYLCANYEQYFGPGTRLTVT.

The chain joins TRBV4-2 to TRBJ1-2; D ambiguous. The CDR3 length is 16 residues. In germline, CDR1 is LGHNA, CDR2 YNFKEQ. V was clipped by 0 bases and J by 5 bases, with 16 bases between them. The DNA of the CDR3 is TGTGCCAGCAGCCAAGAGAGTGCGAATACCCGGTATGGCTACACCTTC. Encoded protein: CASSQESANTRYGYTF.

This chain connects TRBV5-6 to TRBJ2-7; D remains unclear. The CDR3 is made up of 15 amino acids. Trimming took 4 bases from V and 1 from J, leaving 15 bases between them. Germline V gene lookup returns CDR1 SGHDT and CDR2 YYEEEE. The CDR3 is CASSHRARKSYEQYF. DNA of the CDR3: TGTGCCAGCAGCCACCGGGCCAGAAAATCCTACGAGCAGTACTTC.

This clonotype was observed a few times. CDR3 DNA sequence: TGTGCCATCAGTGAGACAGGTAATGAGCAGTACTTC. Protein: CAISETGNEQYF. The genes are TRBV10-3 and TRBJ2-7; D perhaps matches TRBD1 (5 bases). V gave up 2 bases and J gave up 7 bases, with 9 bases separating them. This CDR3 is 12 amino acids long. The V gene's germline CDR1 is ENHRY and CDR2 SYGVKD.

This clonotype was counted a few times. The chain carries TRBV7-2 and TRBJ1-1; the D gene is possibly TRBD1 (6 bases). Germline CDR1 and CDR2: SGHTA and FQGNSA. CDR3 length: 15 amino acids. V lost 5 bases, J lost 2 bases, and 15 bases lay in between. The chain's CDR3 is CASSTRTEANTEAFF. The CDR3 nucleotides are TGTGCCAGCAGCACTCGGACAGAGGCTAACACTGAAGCTTTCTTT.

This clonotype was seen only a few times. The V call is TRBV5-5, the J call TRBJ2-1; D may be TRBD1 (6 bases). Germline CDR1 reads SGHKS; CDR2 reads YYEKEE (reference sequence). V was trimmed by 0 bases and J by 3 bases, leaving 10 bases between them. The CDR3 loop spans 15 amino acids. CDR3 DNA sequence: TGTGCCAGCAGCTTGGTTCTGACAGGCTACAATGAGCAGTTCTTC. Translating it yields CASSLVLTGYNEQFF. The whole variable domain, filled in from reference TRBV5-5 and TRBJ2-1, reads DAGVTQSPTHLIKTRGQQVTLRCSPISGHKSVSWYQQVLGQGPQFIFQYYEKEERGRGNFPDRFSARQFPNYSSELNVNALLLGDSALYLCASSLVLTGYNEQFFGPGTRLTVL.

A few counts support this clonotype. J is TRBJ2-3 and V is TRBV4-1; 11 bases agree with TRBD2. This CDR3 has 18 amino acids. Germline V gives CDR1 MGHRA, CDR2 YSYEKL. J gave up 2 bases and V 0 bases, and 7 bases lay outside the gene matches. Here the CDR3 DNA reads TGCGCCAGCAGCCAAGACCGCGTAGCGGGGGGGCCCACAGATACGCAGTATTTT. Its protein product is CASSQDRVAGGPTDTQYF.

This clonotype was counted only a few times. V gene TRBV28 combines with J gene TRBJ2-2; D is uncertain. The CDR3 is 14 residues long. Germline V gene lookup returns CDR1 MDHEN and CDR2 SYDVKM. V lost 7 bases and J 1 base, leaving 10 bases between the germline ends. The CDR3 is CASNPSMNTGELFF. In DNA form, the CDR3 reads TGTGCCAGCAATCCCTCTATGAACACCGGGGAGCTGTTTTTT.

The chain employs TRBV7-9 and TRBJ1-5; TRBD1 might be the D (5 bases). The V gene's germline CDR1 is SEHNR and CDR2 FQNEAQ (reference sequence). The ends were cut back, 5 bases at V and 1 base at J, with 15 bases in the middle. This CDR3 comprises 16 residues. CDR3 sequence reads: CASSGGGTGSNQPQHF. The CDR3 bases are TGTGCCAGCAGCGGCGGGGGAACGGGAAGCAATCAGCCCCAGCATTTT.

This clonotype turned up a few times. The chain employs TRBV24-1 and TRBJ1-2; 7 nucleotides match TRBD1. The V and J ends lost 5 bases and 1 base, in that order; junction bases with no gene match: 3. The germline CDR1 and CDR2 sequences are KGHDR and SFDVKD. This CDR3 has 14 amino acids. The CDR3 region has the DNA TGTGCCACCAGTGGGGACAGAGTTAACTATGGCTACACCTTC. Its translation is CATSGDRVNYGYTF.

CDR3 region: CASSLVGQGSSYEQYF. CDR3 DNA sequence: TGTGCCAGCAGCCTCGTAGGACAGGGGAGCTCCTACGAGCAGTACTTC. J is TRBJ2-7 and V is TRBV7-9; 9 bases fit TRBD1. The J segment lost 0 bases and the V segment lost 5 bases, leaving 8 bases of the junction unmatched. CDR1 and CDR2 (germline): SEHNR, FQNEAQ (reference sequence). This CDR3 has 16 amino acids. Together with reference TRBV7-9 and TRBJ2-7, the CDR3 gives the full variable domain: DTGVSQNPRHKITKRGQNVTFRCDPISEHNRLYWYRQTLGQGPEFLTYFQNEAQLEKSRLLSDRFSAERPKGSFSTLEIQRTEQGDSAMYLCASSLVGQGSSYEQYFGPGTRLTVT.

Worth noting for this clonotype: A much bigger clone sits one base away, suggesting this may be a read error. Because it lacks the conserved phenylalanine or tryptophan at the end, this CDR3 is likely a read error. This rearrangement joins TRBV29-1 to TRBJ2-1, with unresolved D. This CDR3 comprises 14 residues. In germline, CDR1 is SQVTM, CDR2 ANQGSEA. V lost 4 bases to trimming and J lost 2 bases, with 12 bases between them. CDR3 coding DNA: TGCAGCGTTGGGGCTACCCTTACCTACAATGAGCAGTTCTAC. Its protein is CSVGATLTYNEQFY.

This clonotype was seen only a few times. The CDR3 region is CASRGRTSVGETQYF. In DNA, the CDR3 is TGTGCCAGCAGGGGTAGGACTAGCGTAGGAGAGACCCAGTACTTC. The chain recombines TRBV2 with TRBJ2-5, with 9 bases that match TRBD2. Losses at the gene ends were 6 bases for V and 4 bases for J; bases not matched to a gene: 9. Germline-derived CDR1 and CDR2 are SNHLY and FYNNEI. This CDR3 region has 15 residues. Full variable domain (outside the CDR3, taken from reference TRBV2 and TRBJ2-5): EPEVTQTPSHQVTQMGQEVILRCVPISNHLYFYWYRQILGQKVEFLVSFYNNEISEKSEIFDDQFSVERPDGSNFTLKIRSTKLEDSAMYFCASRGRTSVGETQYFGPGTRLLVL.

This clonotype was observed a handful of times. The genes are TRBV11-2 and TRBJ2-1, with a possible D match to TRBD2 (5 bases). Trimming shortened V by 1 base and J by 5 bases, and 12 bases separated the two germline ends. Germline CDR1 reads SGHAT; CDR2 reads FQNNGV. The CDR3 is made up of 15 amino acids. In DNA form, the CDR3 reads TGTGCCAGCAGCTTAGTTTGGGAGCGGCACAATGAGCAGTTCTTC. Amino acids: CASSLVWERHNEQFF.

CDR3 DNA sequence: TGTGCCAGCAGCCAAGAGTGGGGACGCAATCAGCCCCAGCATTTT. This sequence encodes CASSQEWGRNQPQHF. The chain has TRBV3-1 and TRBJ1-5; weak D call: TRBD1 (5 bases). Germline V lookup: CDR1 LGHDT, CDR2 YNNKEL (reference sequence). This CDR3 is built from 15 residues. With 0 bases removed from V and 2 bases from J, the gap between germline ends came to 8 bases.

This chain uses TRBV27 with TRBJ1-5; 12 positions agree with TRBD1. CDR1 MNHEY and CDR2 SMNVEV come from the germline V gene (reference sequence). The junction had 4 bases not matched to a gene; V was cut back by 1 base and J by 0 bases. This CDR3 has 18 residues. The DNA of the CDR3 is TGTGCCAGCAGTTTATTGGGACAGGGGGCCTATAGCAATCAGCCCCAGCATTTT. Translating gives CASSLLGQGAYSNQPQHF.

The table lists this clonotype with many counts. This sequence joins TRBV29-1 and TRBJ2-1; 8 bases agree with TRBD1. This CDR3 spans 13 amino acids. The germline CDR1 and CDR2 sequences are SQVTM and ANQGSEA. Losses at the gene ends were 6 bases for V and 5 bases for J; bases not matched to a gene: 6. CDR3 region: CSVTGGWDNEQFF. The CDR3, as DNA: TGCAGCGTCACAGGGGGTTGGGACAATGAGCAGTTCTTC.

The chain is built from TRBV20-1 and TRBJ2-5; 12 nucleotides align to TRBD2. The CDR3 runs 16 residues. CDR1 DFQATT and CDR2 SNEGSKA come from the germline V gene (reference sequence). V trimming: 2 bases; J trimming: 11 bases; junction bases outside the gene matches: 15. This chain's CDR3 is CSARPPTSGRFDGQYF. The DNA of the CDR3 is TGCAGTGCTAGACCACCCACTAGCGGGAGGTTCGATGGGCAGTACTTC.

About this clonotype: A read error may be the cause here, since a much bigger clone is one base away. The chain combines TRBV6-1 with TRBJ2-3; tentatively, D is TRBD1 or TRBD2 (5 bases each). Germline-derived CDR1 and CDR2 are MNHNS and SASEGT. The CDR3 length is 13 residues. Trimming cost V 3 bases and J 3 bases, with 7 bases left between them. Here the CDR3 reads CASSDRETDTQYF. The CDR3 DNA sequence: TGTGCCAGCAGTGACAGGGAGACAGATACGCAGTATTTT.

This clonotype was seen only a few times. The chain joins TRBV25-1 to TRBJ2-1; no clear D gene. Germline V CDR1 and CDR2: MGHDK, SYGVNS. Trimming cost V 1 base and J 6 bases, with 7 bases left between them. The CDR3 runs 13 residues. The CDR3 nucleotides are TGTGCCAGCAGTGAATGGTCTAGCAATGAGCAGTTCTTC. The encoded protein is CASSEWSSNEQFF.

This clonotype was seen a few times. The V gene is TRBV5-1, the J gene TRBJ2-4, with a possible D match to TRBD1 (6 bases). Per the germline V gene, CDR1 is SGHRS and CDR2 is YFSETQ. V lost 0 bases and J lost 0, with 13 bases in between. The CDR3 loop spans 17 amino acids. The CDR3 DNA reads TGCGCCAGCAGCTTGGCGGACAGTACCCTAGCCAAAAACATTCAGTACTTC. Translated, it gives CASSLADSTLAKNIQYF.

Remarks on this clonotype: At one end, the junction sequence differs from germline, possibly due to a read error. The chain recombines TRBV6-1 with TRBJ2-5; 8 nucleotides line up with TRBD2. There are 14 residues in the CDR3. Germline V CDR1 and CDR2: MNHNS, SASEGT. The CDR3 bases are TGTGCCAGCAGCCCTAGCGGGTTATTGGAGACCCACTACTTC. Translating it yields CASSPSGLLETHYF.

This chain connects TRBV27 to TRBJ1-5; D not resolved. The CDR3 loop spans 15 amino acids. Germline lookup yields CDR1 MNHEY and CDR2 SMNVEV (reference sequence). Trimming took 2 bases from V and 3 from J, leaving 11 bases between them. CDR3 nucleotide sequence: TGTGCCAGCAGTTTAACGAGGATACACAATCAGCCCCAGCATTTT. Protein: CASSLTRIHNQPQHF.